A selection of T cell receptor beta chains follows, all from one sample in a study of T-cell reconstitution after alpha-beta-depleted transplantation in children. MiXCR, run by TCRdb on the PCR reads, gives a single entry per CDR3 protein. The repertoire holds about 580,000 distinct CDR3 sequences, with about 23% as singletons. Sequencing was performed on PBMCs, mostly from graft donor cells, taken 360 days after TCRalphabeta/CD19-depleted stem cell transplant. These receptors originate from a boy under three years old who had a stem cell transplant for acute myeloid leukemia, so the T cells may come from the graft donor. The CDR3 runs from the conserved cysteine through the conserved F or W. D genes are given only for firm matches. Rows give clone size only sometimes, using once, few, many, or a class for an expanded clone.

length,J,V,D,size,CDR3,DNA
16,TRBJ2-5,TRBV21-1,-,-,CASSKGDGRRQETQYF,TGTGCCAGCAGCAAAGGGGATGGGAGAAGACAAGAGACCCAGTACTTC
14,TRBJ2-1,TRBV6-2/TRBV6-3,TRBD1,-,CASRQGAFYNEQFF,TGTGCCAGCAGACAGGGGGCCTTCTACAATGAGCAGTTCTTC
18,TRBJ2-5,TRBV6-4,TRBD2,few,CASSDWPISGLVRETQYF,TGTGCCAGCAGTGACTGGCCCATCTCGGGACTAGTTCGGGAGACCCAGTACTTC
14,TRBJ2-3,TRBV20-1,-,few,CSAKEAISTDTQYF,TGCAGTGCTAAGGAGGCTATTAGCACAGATACGCAGTATTTT
18,TRBJ2-6,TRBV4-2,-,once,CASSERVGHISGANVLTF,TGTGCCAGCAGCGAAAGGGTCGGGCACATCTCTGGGGCCAACGTCCTGACTTTC
14,TRBJ2-7,TRBV7-9,-,few,CASSLPGTAGEQYF,TGTGCCAGCAGCTTACCCGGGACAGCGGGGGAGCAGTACTTC
15,TRBJ2-4,TRBV3-1,TRBD1,many,CASSRAGTGVNIQYF,TGTGCCAGCAGCCGCGCCGGGACAGGGGTGAACATTCAGTACTTC
17,TRBJ2-2,TRBV7-8,-,-,CASSLGGGKGNTGELFF,TGTGCCAGCAGCTTAGGAGGGGGGAAGGGGAACACCGGGGAGCTGTTTTTT
15,TRBJ1-2,TRBV20-1,-,-,CSAAPPGALNYGYTF,TGCAGTGCTGCCCCCCCAGGGGCGCTAAACTATGGCTACACCTTC
15,TRBJ1-5,TRBV4-3,-,-,CASSQDNHGKQPQHF,TGCGCCAGCAGCCAAGATAATCACGGAAAACAGCCCCAGCATTTT
13,TRBJ2-3,TRBV7-2,-,many,CASSDGLADTQYF,TGTGCCAGCAGCGACGGCTTAGCAGATACGCAGTATTTT
13,TRBJ2-2,TRBV19,TRBD1,-,CATVGQYTGELFF,TGTGCCACTGTGGGACAGTACACCGGGGAGCTGTTTTTT
16,TRBJ2-5,TRBV20-1,-,few,CSARDLKRGRKETQYF,TGCAGTGCTAGAGATCTAAAACGGGGACGTAAAGAGACCCAGTACTTC
14,TRBJ2-7,TRBV7-7,-,-,CASSLTPQGRQQYF,TGTGCCAGCAGCTTAACCCCTCAGGGGCGACAGCAGTACTTC
15,TRBJ2-4,TRBV2,-,many,CASSRPTGEGNIQYF,TGTGCCAGCAGTCGACCCACAGGGGAGGGAAACATTCAGTACTTC
18,TRBJ2-1,TRBV12-3/TRBV12-4,-,-,CASSRKERRGYVYNEQFF,TGTGCCAGCAGTCGTAAGGAAAGAAGGGGATACGTTTACAATGAGCAGTTCTTC
20,TRBJ1-1,TRBV4-2,TRBD1,few,CASSQDFMDRVWRMNTEAFF,TGTGCCAGCAGCCAAGACTTTATGGACAGGGTATGGAGAATGAACACTGAAGCTTTCTTT
14,TRBJ1-1,TRBV20-1,TRBD1,many,CSAHWTGAYTEAFF,TGCAGTGCGCACTGGACAGGGGCTTACACTGAAGCTTTCTTT
16,TRBJ2-3,TRBV12-3/TRBV12-4,-,many,CASSPVSGPSTDTQYF,TGTGCCAGCAGTCCGGTCAGCGGTCCGAGCACAGATACGCAGTATTTT
18,TRBJ2-3,TRBV27,TRBD2,many,CASSPLANLAGGPDTQYF,TGTGCCAGCAGTCCCCTCGCGAATCTAGCGGGGGGGCCGGATACGCAGTATTTT
16,TRBJ2-2,TRBV11-3,-,-,CASSPSRGGNTGELFF,TGTGCCAGCAGCCCTAGTAGAGGGGGAAACACCGGGGAGCTGTTTTTT
15,TRBJ2-7,TRBV5-1,TRBD2,-,CASSLLWGGTYEQYF,TGCGCCAGCAGCTTGTTGTGGGGGGGAACCTACGAGCAGTACTTC
14,TRBJ2-1,TRBV12-3/TRBV12-4,TRBD2,-,CASRLAGGHNEQFF,TGTGCCAGCAGGCTAGCGGGGGGGCACAATGAGCAGTTCTTC
12,TRBJ2-2,TRBV29-1,-,-,CSVWTDTGELFF,TGCAGCGTTTGGACAGACACCGGGGAGCTGTTTTTT
17,TRBJ2-5,TRBV4-2,TRBD2,-,CASSQARLAGYKETQYF,TGTGCCAGCAGCCAGGCAAGACTAGCGGGGTATAAAGAGACCCAGTACTTC
15,TRBJ1-6,TRBV20-1,TRBD1,-,CSARESDRDNSPLHF,TGCAGTGCTAGAGAGAGCGACAGGGACAATTCACCCCTCCACTTT
17,TRBJ2-1,TRBV12-3/TRBV12-4,TRBD2,many,CASSPFRAGGLYNEQFF,TGTGCCAGCAGCCCCTTCAGGGCGGGGGGGTTGTACAATGAGCAGTTCTTC
14,TRBJ2-5,TRBV7-2,-,once,CASSLWGGTETQYF,TGTGCCAGCAGCTTGTGGGGGGGCACGGAGACCCAGTACTTC
13,TRBJ1-6,TRBV6-1,-,-,CASSRTVGSPLHF,TGTGCCAGCAGTAGGACGGTAGGGTCACCCCTCCACTTT
15,TRBJ2-7,TRBV7-9,-,many,CASSLGTGERHEQYF,TGTGCCAGCAGCTTAGGGACGGGGGAAAGGCACGAGCAGTACTTC
14,TRBJ1-3,TRBV10-3,TRBD1,few,CACRARGLENTIYF,TGTGCCTGCAGAGCCAGGGGGCTCGAAAACACCATATATTTT
16,TRBJ2-5,TRBV5-1,-,few,CATSPSQGGIQETQYF,TGCGCCACCTCCCCCTCGCAAGGGGGGATCCAAGAGACCCAGTACTTC
16,TRBJ2-1,TRBV28,TRBD2,once,CASSSLGAGGPNEQFF,TGTGCCAGCAGTTCCCTCGGGGCGGGGGGGCCGAATGAGCAGTTCTTC
15,TRBJ2-1,TRBV20-1,-,-,CSARQGPFNYNEQFF,TGCAGTGCCCGTCAAGGGCCCTTCAATTACAATGAGCAGTTCTTC
16,TRBJ2-1,TRBV9,TRBD2,-,CASSVVSGGAYNEQFF,TGTGCCAGCAGCGTCGTCAGCGGGGGGGCCTACAATGAGCAGTTCTTC
11,TRBJ2-1,TRBV6-6,-,few,CASSNMYEQFF,TGTGCCAGCAGTAACATGTATGAGCAGTTCTTC
13,TRBJ1-2,TRBV9,-,-,CASSWGGDYGYTF,TGTGCCAGCAGCTGGGGGGGCGACTATGGCTACACCTTC
17,TRBJ2-5,TRBV3-1,-,-,CASRITEGKRMTETQYF,TGTGCCAGCAGGATCACGGAGGGGAAGCGGATGACAGAGACCCAGTACTTC
15,TRBJ2-7,TRBV6-5,-,many,CASSYSTRVGNEQYF,TGTGCCAGCAGTTACTCGACGCGGGTGGGTAACGAGCAGTACTTC
14,TRBJ2-5,TRBV12-3/TRBV12-4,TRBD2,-,CASSGEGPLETQYF,TGTGCCAGCAGTGGGGAGGGTCCTCTGGAGACCCAGTACTTC
15,TRBJ2-5,TRBV20-1,TRBD2,few,CSASRSGGTVETQYF,TGCAGTGCTAGTCGAAGCGGGGGGACTGTAGAGACCCAGTACTTC
16,TRBJ2-3,TRBV5-1,-,-,CASRQQARLTTDTQYF,TGCGCCAGCCGACAGCAGGCACGACTTACCACAGATACGCAGTATTTT
14,TRBJ2-5,TRBV29-1,-,many,CSVEDQSAGETQYF,TGCAGCGTTGAAGATCAGTCGGCTGGTGAGACCCAGTACTTC
14,TRBJ1-6,TRBV5-8,TRBD1,few,CASSPGQNNSPLHF,TGTGCCAGCAGCCCGGGACAGAATAATTCACCCCTCCACTTT
14,TRBJ2-1,TRBV20-1,-,few,CSARVAGRRNEQFF,TGCAGTGCTAGAGTGGCAGGACGGAGAAATGAGCAGTTCTTC
16,TRBJ2-1,TRBV5-1,TRBD1,-,CASSLGGTGDYNEQFF,TGCGCCAGCAGCTTGGGGGGGACAGGGGACTACAATGAGCAGTTCTTC
13,TRBJ2-3,TRBV13,-,many,CASRALGTDTQYF,TGTGCCAGCCGGGCCCTAGGCACAGATACGCAGTATTTT
16,TRBJ2-1,TRBV4-3,TRBD1,-,CASSQDLDRGRGEQFF,TGCGCCAGCAGCCAAGATTTGGACAGGGGGCGCGGGGAGCAGTTCTTC
15,TRBJ1-1,TRBV7-9,-,many,CASPGRPPYGKMAFF,TGTGCCAGCCCAGGACGGCCCCCGTATGGTAAAATGGCTTTCTTT
16,TRBJ2-3,TRBV6-5,-,-,CASSYSSGQRADTQYF,TGTGCCAGCAGTTACTCGTCAGGGCAAAGGGCAGATACGCAGTATTTT
14,TRBJ2-7,TRBV20-1,-,many,CSAIDRTGTSEQYF,TGCAGTGCTATCGACAGGACCGGGACGTCGGAGCAGTACTTC
16,TRBJ2-2,TRBV11-2,-,once,CASNLEGAQEGGELFF,TGTGCCAGCAACTTAGAGGGGGCGCAGGAGGGCGGGGAGCTGTTTTTT